This T cell receptor (beta chain) was recorded in a study of shared clonotypes between healthy human individuals. Study context: Donor ages ranged 18 to 49 years: a couple of women, a few men.

The CDR3 contains 13 residues. Looked up from germline, CDR1 is SGHNT and CDR2 is YYREEE (reference sequence). With 0 bases removed from V and 5 bases from J, the gap between germline ends came to 5 bases. Tens of thousands of T cell genomes, or 300 ng DNA, went into unsorted PBMC replicate PCRs. The assay was immunoSEQ multiplex PCR, and TCRdb's table has in-frame clones only and misses some. The repertoire holds about 470,000 clones, 70% to 80% seen once, with less than 15% in the top ten. Each of the donors was a healthy adult who was HIV-negative and had not had a recent acute infection or vaccination.

Sequencing was performed on PBMCs. The rearrangement uses TRBV5-4 and TRBJ2-2; no clear D gene. This receptor was identified in a woman in her 40s in good health. Some clones in this sample may be carry-over from other donors' samples. CDR3 amino acids: CASSLARTGELFF. CDR3 nucleotide sequence: TGTGCCAGCAGCTTGGCTCGGACCGGGGAGCTGTTTTTT.